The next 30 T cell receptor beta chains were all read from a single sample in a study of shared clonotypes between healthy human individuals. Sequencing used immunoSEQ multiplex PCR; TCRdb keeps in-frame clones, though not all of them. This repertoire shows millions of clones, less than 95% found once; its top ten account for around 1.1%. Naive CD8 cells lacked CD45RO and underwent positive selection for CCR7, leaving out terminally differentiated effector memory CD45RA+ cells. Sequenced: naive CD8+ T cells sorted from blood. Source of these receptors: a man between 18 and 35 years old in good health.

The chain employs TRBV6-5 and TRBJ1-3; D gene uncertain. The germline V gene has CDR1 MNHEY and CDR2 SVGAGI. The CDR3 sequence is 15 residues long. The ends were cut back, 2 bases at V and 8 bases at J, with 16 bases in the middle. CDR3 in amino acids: CASSYLRATRDTIYF. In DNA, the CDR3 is TGTGCCAGCAGTTACCTTCGGGCCACACGGGACACCATATATTTT.

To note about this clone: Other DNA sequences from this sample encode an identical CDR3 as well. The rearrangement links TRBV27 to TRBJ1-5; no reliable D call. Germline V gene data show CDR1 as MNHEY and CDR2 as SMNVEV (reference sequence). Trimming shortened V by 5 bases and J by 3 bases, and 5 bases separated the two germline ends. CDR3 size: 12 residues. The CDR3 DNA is TGTGCCAGCAGTCCCCTCAATCAGCCCCAGCATTTT. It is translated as CASSPLNQPQHF.

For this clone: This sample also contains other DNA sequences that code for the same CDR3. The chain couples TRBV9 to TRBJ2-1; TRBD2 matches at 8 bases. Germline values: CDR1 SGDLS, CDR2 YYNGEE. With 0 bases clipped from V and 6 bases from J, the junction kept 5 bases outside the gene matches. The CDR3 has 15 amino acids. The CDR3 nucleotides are TGTGCCAGCAGCGTAGAAGGTCTAGCGGGCAATGAGCAGTTCTTC. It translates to CASSVEGLAGNEQFF.

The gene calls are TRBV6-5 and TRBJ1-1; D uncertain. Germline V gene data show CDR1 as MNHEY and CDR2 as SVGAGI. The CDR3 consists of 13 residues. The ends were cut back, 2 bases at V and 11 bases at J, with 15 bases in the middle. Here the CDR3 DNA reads TGTGCCAGCAGTTACGATGTGGTTGGGCCGGCTTTCTTT. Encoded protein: CASSYDVVGPAFF.

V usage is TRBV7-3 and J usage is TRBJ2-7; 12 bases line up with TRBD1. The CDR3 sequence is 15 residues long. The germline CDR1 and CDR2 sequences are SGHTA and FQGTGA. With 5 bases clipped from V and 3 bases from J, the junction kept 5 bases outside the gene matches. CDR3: CASSPGTGGVYEQYF. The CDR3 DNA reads TGTGCCAGCAGCCCCGGGACAGGGGGCGTCTACGAGCAGTACTTC.

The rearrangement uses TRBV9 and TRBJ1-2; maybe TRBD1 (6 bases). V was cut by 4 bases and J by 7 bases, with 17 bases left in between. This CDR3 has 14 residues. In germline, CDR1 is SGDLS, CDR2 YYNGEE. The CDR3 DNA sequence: TGTGCCAGCAGCCTCTCAGGGGAAGGTGGTGGCTACACCTTC. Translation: CASSLSGEGGGYTF. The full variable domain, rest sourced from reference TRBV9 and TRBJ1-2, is DSGVTQTPKHLITATGQRVTLRCSPRSGDLSVYWYQQSLDQGLQFLIQYYNGEERAKGNILERFSAQQFPDLHSELNLSSLELGDSALYFCASSLSGEGGGYTFGSGTRLTVV.

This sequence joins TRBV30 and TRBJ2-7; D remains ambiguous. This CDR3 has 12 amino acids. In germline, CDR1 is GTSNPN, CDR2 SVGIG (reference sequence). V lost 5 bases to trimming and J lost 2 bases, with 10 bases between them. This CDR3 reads CAWGFPTYEQYF. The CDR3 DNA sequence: TGTGCCTGGGGCTTTCCAACCTACGAGCAGTACTTC.

CDR3 in amino acids: CSVESGTANTGELFF. The CDR3 bases are TGCAGCGTTGAATCCGGGACAGCGAACACCGGGGAGCTGTTTTTT. This chain uses TRBV29-1 with TRBJ2-2; 7 nucleotides align to TRBD1. From germline, CDR1 is SQVTM and CDR2 ANQGSEA. J was trimmed by 0 bases and V by 2 bases; bases with no gene match: 3. The length of the CDR3 is 15 residues.

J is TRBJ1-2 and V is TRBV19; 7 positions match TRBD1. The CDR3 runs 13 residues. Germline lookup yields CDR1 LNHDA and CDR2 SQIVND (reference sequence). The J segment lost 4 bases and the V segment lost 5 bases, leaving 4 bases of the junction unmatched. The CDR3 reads CASSAQGGYGYTF. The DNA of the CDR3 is TGTGCCAGTAGTGCCCAGGGGGGCTATGGCTACACCTTC. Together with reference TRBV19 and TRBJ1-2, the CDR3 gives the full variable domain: DGGITQSPKYLFRKEGQNVTLSCEQNLNHDAMYWYRQDPGQGLRLIYYSQIVNDFQKGDIAEGYSVSREKKESFPLTVTSAQKNPTAFYLCASSAQGGYGYTFGSGTRLTVV.

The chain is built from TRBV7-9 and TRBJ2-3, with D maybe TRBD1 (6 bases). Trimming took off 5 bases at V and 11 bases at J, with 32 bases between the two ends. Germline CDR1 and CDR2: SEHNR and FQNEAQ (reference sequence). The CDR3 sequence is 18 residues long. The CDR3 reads CASSPPAGHRAPQYGQYF. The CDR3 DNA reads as TGTGCCAGCAGCCCACCCGCCGGACACAGGGCCCCTCAATACGGGCAGTATTTT.

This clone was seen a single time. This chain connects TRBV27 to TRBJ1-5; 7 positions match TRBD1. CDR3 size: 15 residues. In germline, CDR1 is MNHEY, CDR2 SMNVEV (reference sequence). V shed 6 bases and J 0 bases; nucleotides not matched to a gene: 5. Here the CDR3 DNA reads TGTGCCAGCAGAGGAACAGGGGTTAGCAATCAGCCCCAGCATTTT. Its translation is CASRGTGVSNQPQHF.

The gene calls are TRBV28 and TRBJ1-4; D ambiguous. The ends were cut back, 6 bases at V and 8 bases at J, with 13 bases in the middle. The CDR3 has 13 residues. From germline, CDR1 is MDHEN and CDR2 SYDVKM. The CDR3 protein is CASRAPLREKLFF. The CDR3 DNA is TGTGCCAGCAGGGCCCCCCTGCGGGAAAAACTGTTTTTT.

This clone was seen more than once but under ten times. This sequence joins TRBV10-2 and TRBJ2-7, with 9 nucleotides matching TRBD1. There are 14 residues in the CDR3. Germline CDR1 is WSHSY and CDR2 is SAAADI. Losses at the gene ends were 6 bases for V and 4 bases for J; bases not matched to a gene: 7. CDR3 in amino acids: CASSQQGAGYEQYF. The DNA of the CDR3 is TGCGCCAGCAGCCAACAGGGGGCCGGGTACGAGCAGTACTTC.

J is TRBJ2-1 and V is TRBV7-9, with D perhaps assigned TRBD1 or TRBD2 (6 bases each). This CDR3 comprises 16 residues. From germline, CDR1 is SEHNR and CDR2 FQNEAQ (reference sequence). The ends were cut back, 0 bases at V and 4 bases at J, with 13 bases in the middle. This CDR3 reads CASSLAGGYSYNEQFF. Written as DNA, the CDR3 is TGTGCCAGCAGCTTAGCGGGGGGCTACTCTTACAATGAGCAGTTCTTC.

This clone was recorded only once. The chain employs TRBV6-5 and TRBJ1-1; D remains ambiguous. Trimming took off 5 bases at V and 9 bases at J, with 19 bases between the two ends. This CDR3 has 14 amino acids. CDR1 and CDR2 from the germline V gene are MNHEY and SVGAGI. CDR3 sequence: CASSLSRRPEKAFF. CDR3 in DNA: TGTGCCAGCAGTCTTTCCCGGAGGCCGGAGAAAGCTTTCTTT.

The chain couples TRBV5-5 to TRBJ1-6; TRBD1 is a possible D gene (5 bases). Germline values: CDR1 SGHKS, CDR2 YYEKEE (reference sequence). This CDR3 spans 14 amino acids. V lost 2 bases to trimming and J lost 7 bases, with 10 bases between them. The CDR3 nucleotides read TGTGCCAGCAGCTTACAGGAGGCGAATTCACCCCTCCACTTT. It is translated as CASSLQEANSPLHF.

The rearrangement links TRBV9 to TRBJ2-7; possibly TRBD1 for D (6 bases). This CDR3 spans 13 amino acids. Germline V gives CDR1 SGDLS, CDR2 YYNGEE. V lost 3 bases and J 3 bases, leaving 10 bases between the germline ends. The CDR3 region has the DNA TGTGCCAGCAGCGAGACAGGTGACTACGAGCAGTACTTC. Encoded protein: CASSETGDYEQYF.

This CDR3 is CASSQGAAVDLEAFF. Here the CDR3 DNA reads TGCGCCAGCAGCCAAGGTGCGGCAGTTGACCTTGAAGCTTTCTTT. The chain combines TRBV4-3 with TRBJ1-1; D remains unclear. This CDR3 spans 15 amino acids. V was trimmed by 1 base and J by 7 bases, leaving 16 bases between them. Germline V gene sequence: CDR1 LGHNA, CDR2 YSLEER.

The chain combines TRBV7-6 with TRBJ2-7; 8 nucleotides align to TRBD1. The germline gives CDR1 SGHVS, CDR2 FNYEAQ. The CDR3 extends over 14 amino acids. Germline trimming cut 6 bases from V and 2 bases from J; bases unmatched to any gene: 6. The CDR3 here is CASSQRDRTYEQYF. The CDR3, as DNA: TGTGCCAGCAGTCAACGGGACAGGACCTACGAGCAGTACTTC. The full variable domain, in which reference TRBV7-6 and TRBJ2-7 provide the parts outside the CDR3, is GAGVSQSPRYKVTKRGQDVALRCDPISGHVSLYWYRQALGQGPEFLTYFNYEAQQDKSGLPNDRFSAERPEGSISTLTIQRTEQRDSAMYRCASSQRDRTYEQYFGPGTRLTVT.

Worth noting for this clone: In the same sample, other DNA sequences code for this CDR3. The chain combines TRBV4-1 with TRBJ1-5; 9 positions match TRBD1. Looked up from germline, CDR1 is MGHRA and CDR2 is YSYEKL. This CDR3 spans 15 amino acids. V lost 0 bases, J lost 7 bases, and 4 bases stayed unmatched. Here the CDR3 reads CASSQEGQGTQPQHF. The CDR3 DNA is TGCGCCAGCAGCCAAGAGGGACAGGGTACCCAGCCCCAGCATTTT.

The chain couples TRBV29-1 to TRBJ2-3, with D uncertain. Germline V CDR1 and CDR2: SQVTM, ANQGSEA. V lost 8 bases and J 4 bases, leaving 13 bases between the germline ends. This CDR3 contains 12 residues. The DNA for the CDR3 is TGCAGCTTCCTCCGCGCACCAGATACGCAGTATTTT. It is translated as CSFLRAPDTQYF.

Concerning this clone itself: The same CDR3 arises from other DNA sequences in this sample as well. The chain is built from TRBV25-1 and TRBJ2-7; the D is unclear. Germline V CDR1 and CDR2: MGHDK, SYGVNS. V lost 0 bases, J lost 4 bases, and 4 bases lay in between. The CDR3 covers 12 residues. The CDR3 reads CASSEYGYEQYF. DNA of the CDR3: TGTGCCAGCAGTGAATACGGATACGAGCAGTACTTC.

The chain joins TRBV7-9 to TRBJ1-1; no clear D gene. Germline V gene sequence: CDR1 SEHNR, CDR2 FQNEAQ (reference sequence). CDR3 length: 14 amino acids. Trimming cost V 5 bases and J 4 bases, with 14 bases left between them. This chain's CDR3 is CASSHPPGGTEAFF. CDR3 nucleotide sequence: TGTGCCAGCAGCCACCCACCTGGAGGCACTGAAGCTTTCTTT. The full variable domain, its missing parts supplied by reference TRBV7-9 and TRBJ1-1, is DTGVSQNPRHKITKRGQNVTFRCDPISEHNRLYWYRQTLGQGPEFLTYFQNEAQLEKSRLLSDRFSAERPKGSFSTLEIQRTEQGDSAMYLCASSHPPGGTEAFFGQGTRLTVV.

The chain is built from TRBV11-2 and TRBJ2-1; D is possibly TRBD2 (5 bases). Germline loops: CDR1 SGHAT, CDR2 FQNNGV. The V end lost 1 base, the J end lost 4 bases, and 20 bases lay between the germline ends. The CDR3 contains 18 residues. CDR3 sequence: CASSLGVGTGSWYNEQFF. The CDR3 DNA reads TGTGCCAGCAGCTTAGGGGTGGGTACGGGGTCATGGTACAATGAGCAGTTCTTC.

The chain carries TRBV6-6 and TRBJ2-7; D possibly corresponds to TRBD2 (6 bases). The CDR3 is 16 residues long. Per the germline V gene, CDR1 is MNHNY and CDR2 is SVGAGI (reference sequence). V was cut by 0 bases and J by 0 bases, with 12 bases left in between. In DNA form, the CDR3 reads TGTGCCAGCAGTTACTCTGATGGCGGGGACTCCTACGAGCAGTACTTC. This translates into CASSYSDGGDSYEQYF.

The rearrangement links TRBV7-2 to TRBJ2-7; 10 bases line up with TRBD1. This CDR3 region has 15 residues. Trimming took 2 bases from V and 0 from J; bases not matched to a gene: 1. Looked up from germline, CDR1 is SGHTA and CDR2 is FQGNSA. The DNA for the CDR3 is TGTGCCAGCAGCTTATGGACAGGGGGCTCCTACGAGCAGTACTTC. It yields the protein CASSLWTGGSYEQYF.

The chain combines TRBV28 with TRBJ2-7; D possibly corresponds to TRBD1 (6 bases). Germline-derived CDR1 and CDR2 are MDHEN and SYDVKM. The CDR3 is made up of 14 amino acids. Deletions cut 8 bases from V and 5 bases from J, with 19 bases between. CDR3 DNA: TGTGCCAGCGGAACTAACCCGGGACACCACGAGCAGTACTTC. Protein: CASGTNPGHHEQYF.

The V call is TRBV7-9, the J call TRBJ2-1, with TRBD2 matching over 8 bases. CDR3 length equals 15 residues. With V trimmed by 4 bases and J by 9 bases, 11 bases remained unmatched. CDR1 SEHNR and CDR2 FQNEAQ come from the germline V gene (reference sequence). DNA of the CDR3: TGTGCCAGCAGCTCTGGGGGAGCGGGAGAAGGTGAGCAGTTCTTC. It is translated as CASSSGGAGEGEQFF.

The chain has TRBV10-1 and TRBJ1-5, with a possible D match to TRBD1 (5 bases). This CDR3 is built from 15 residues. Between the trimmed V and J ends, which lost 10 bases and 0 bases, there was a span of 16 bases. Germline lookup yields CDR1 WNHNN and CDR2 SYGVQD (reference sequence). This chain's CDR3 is CANKRGPYSNQPQHF. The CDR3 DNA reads TGCGCCAATAAGAGGGGCCCATATAGCAATCAGCCCCAGCATTTT.

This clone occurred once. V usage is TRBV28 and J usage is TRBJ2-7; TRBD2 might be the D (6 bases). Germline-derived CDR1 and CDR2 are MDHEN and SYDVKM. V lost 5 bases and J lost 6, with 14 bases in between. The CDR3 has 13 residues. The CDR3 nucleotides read TGTGCCAGCAGTGGCGGGACCTCGGCCGAGCAGTACTTC. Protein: CASSGGTSAEQYF.